This entry lists 5 T cell receptor beta chains sequenced from one sample in a study of blood T cell repertoires in COVID-19. The repertoire was sequenced with immunoSEQ multiplex PCR; TCRdb's copy has only in-frame clones and lacks some. The sample records 70,000 to 90,000 clones, approximately 80% being singletons. Sequencing input: peripheral blood. The receptors were gathered from a woman aged 55-69 years with acute or convalescent COVID-19.

This clone has only one observation. The gene calls are TRBV2 and TRBJ2-1, with TRBD1 matching over 7 bases. CDR1 SNHLY and CDR2 FYNNEI come from the germline V gene. CDR3 length: 15 amino acids. V lost 0 bases and J lost 5; bases outside the gene matches: 4. The CDR3 loop reads CASSEARDSNNEQFF. CDR3 coding DNA: TGTGCCAGCAGTGAAGCCCGGGACAGTAACAATGAGCAGTTCTTC.

This clone was seen a few times. This chain connects TRBV5-1 to TRBJ1-6; the D gene is possibly TRBD1 (5 bases). The CDR3 length is 14 residues. The V and J ends lost 3 bases and 8 bases respectively, with 12 bases between them. The germline CDR1 and CDR2 sequences are SGHRS and YFSETQ. The CDR3 DNA sequence: TGCGCCAGCAGCTACGGGGGAGAAGATTCACCCCTCCACTTT. This sequence encodes CASSYGGEDSPLHF.

The rearrangement joins TRBV2 to TRBJ1-6, with 9 nucleotides matching TRBD1. This CDR3 region has 13 residues. V dropped 6 bases and J dropped 9; count of bases not matched to a gene: 3. Germline CDR1 reads SNHLY; CDR2 reads FYNNEI. The CDR3 DNA follows: TGTGCCAGCAGAGGGACAGGGAGTTCACCCCTCCACTTT. This translates into CASRGTGSSPLHF.

DNA for the CDR3: TGTGCCAGCAGCTCTAGCGGGGGGAATGAGCAGTTCTTC. It codes for CASSSSGGNEQFF. This chain joins TRBV7-3 and TRBJ2-1; 11 bases agree with TRBD2. The CDR3 extends over 13 amino acids. From germline, CDR1 is SGHTA and CDR2 FQGTGA. V was clipped by 4 bases and J by 7 bases; unmatched bases: 0.

The chain employs TRBV4-1 and TRBJ2-4, with D unresolved. This CDR3 spans 18 amino acids. Germline V gene sequence: CDR1 MGHRA, CDR2 YSYEKL. Trimming left V 0 bases short and J 1 base short, with 16 bases between. CDR3 amino acids: CASSQEYFSMVAKNIQYF. As DNA, the CDR3 is TGCGCCAGCAGCCAAGAGTATTTTAGCATGGTGGCCAAAAACATTCAGTACTTC.